Listed below are T cell receptor beta chains from one sample, sequenced in a study of T cell repertoires in ileal Crohn's disease. Assay used: immunoSEQ multiplex PCR; TCRdb lists only in-frame clones, some missing. The data show approximately 12,000 clones, with 67% seen just once and about 8.6% held by the top ten. The specimen sequenced was ileal tissue. Receptors originate from an adult with Crohn's disease. CDR3s include the opening cysteine and the closing phenylalanine or tryptophan. The order of the fields is J gene, clone size, D gene, V gene, CDR3 DNA, CDR3 protein. A D gene is named only where the DNA matches it firmly. The size field is filled for only some rows; it gives once, few, many or a size class.

TRBJ2-7 | NA | NA | TRBV18 | TGTGCCAGCTCACCTGGCCAGAACTACGAGCAGTACTTC | CASSPGQNYEQYF
TRBJ1-5 | NA | NA | TRBV5-1 | TGCGCCAGCAGCTTGGGGGCAGACCAGCCCCAGCATTTT | CASSLGADQPQHF
TRBJ2-5 | NA | TRBD1 | TRBV29-1 | TGCAGCGTCATACTAGTGGACAGGGCCTACCAAGAGACCCAGTACTTC | CSVILVDRAYQETQYF
TRBJ1-1 | NA | TRBD1 | TRBV10-1 | TGCGCCAGCAGCCCACAGGGGTTGGGCACTGAAGCTTTCTTT | CASSPQGLGTEAFF
TRBJ2-2 | NA | NA | TRBV5-6 | TGTGCCAGCAGCTTGGAGGGCGGGGAGCTGTTTTTT | CASSLEGGELFF
TRBJ1-4 | NA | NA | TRBV30 | TGTGCCTGGAGTACAGGTTACGCAACTAATAAAAAACTGTTTTTT | CAWSTGYATNKKLFF
TRBJ1-1 | NA | NA | TRBV10-2 | TGCGCCAGCAGCATGGGAGTTAACACTGAAGCTTTCTTT | CASSMGVNTEAFF
TRBJ1-4 | few | NA | TRBV5-1 | TGCGCCAGCAGCTTCTCCCCGGATGAAAAACTGTTTTTT | CASSFSPDEKLFF
TRBJ1-1 | few | NA | TRBV6-5 | TGTGCCACCCAGTTACTTGGACAGTCCGAAGCTTTCTTT | CATQLLGQSEAFF
TRBJ1-2 | NA | TRBD1 | TRBV7-2 | TGTGCCAGCAGCCGGGACAGGGAAGCCTACACCTTC | CASSRDREAYTF
TRBJ1-1 | NA | NA | TRBV27 | TGTGCCAGCAGTTTTTACAGTTCAACCACTGAAGCTTTCTTT | CASSFYSSTTEAFF
TRBJ2-3 | NA | TRBD2 | TRBV10-3 | TGTGCCATCAGCGGAGAAGGGACTAGCAGTATCACAGATACGCAGTATTTT | CAISGEGTSSITDTQYF
TRBJ2-3 | NA | TRBD1 | TRBV28 | TGTGCCAGCAGTTTACGCAGGGGGCTAGAGACAGATACGCAGTATTTT | CASSLRRGLETDTQYF